In its sample, the clone carrying this TCR beta chain was seen many times. Unique molecular identifiers were affixed to single, distinct cDNA molecules. Each CDR3 protein gets one entry after TCRdb re-called the 5' RACE reads with MiXCR. The repertoire holds about 60,000 distinct CDR3 sequences, roughly 9% seen once, with 3.2% in the top ten. This entry belongs to a study of early T cells in non-severe SARS-CoV-2 infection. Study-wide background: Chains stayed unpaired after sequencing of bulk RNA from unsorted whole blood.

Sequencing was carried out using whole blood. The TCR was taken from an adult who was a healthcare worker with PCR-confirmed SARS-CoV-2 infection or an uninfected control (not recorded which).

The CDR3, as DNA: TGCAGCGTTGAAGATCTCCGCCCGGGCTACACCTTC. Protein sequence: CSVEDLRPGYTF. The rearrangement joins TRBV29-1 to TRBJ1-2; no reliable D call. V lost 0 bases to trimming and J lost 8 bases, with 10 bases between them. Germline CDR1 SQVTM, CDR2 ANQGSEA. This CDR3 has 12 residues.